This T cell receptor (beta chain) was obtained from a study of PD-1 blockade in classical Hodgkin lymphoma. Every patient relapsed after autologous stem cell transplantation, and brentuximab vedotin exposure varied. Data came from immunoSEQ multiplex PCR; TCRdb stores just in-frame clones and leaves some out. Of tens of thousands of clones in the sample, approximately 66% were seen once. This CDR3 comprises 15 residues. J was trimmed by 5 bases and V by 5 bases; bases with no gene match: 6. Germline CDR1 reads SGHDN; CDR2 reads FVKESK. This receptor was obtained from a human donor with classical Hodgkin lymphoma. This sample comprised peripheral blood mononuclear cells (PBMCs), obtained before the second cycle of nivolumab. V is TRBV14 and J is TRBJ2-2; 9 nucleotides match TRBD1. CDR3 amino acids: CASSAQGALTGELFF. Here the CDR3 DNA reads TGTGCCAGCAGCGCACAGGGGGCGCTAACCGGGGAGCTGTTTTTT.